These 3 T cell receptor beta chains originate from one sample sequenced in a study of Graves' ophthalmopathy and Graves' hyperthyroidism. Transcripts of RNA were the source for amplifying TCR beta CDR3 regions. HTBI primers were used in a first-round RT-PCR, which preceded a second-round multiplex PCR. TCRdb used MiXCR to reprocess the multiplex PCR reads, holding one entry per CDR3 protein. The table lists roughly 500,000 distinct CDR3 sequences, approximately 14% of them singletons. The specimen was blood. The receptors come from a woman in her 30s with Graves' ophthalmopathy.

The rearrangement uses TRBV11-2 and TRBJ1-1; D perhaps matches TRBD1 (6 bases). CDR1 is SGHAT, CDR2 FQNNGV, per germline. V lost 7 bases and J lost 5, with 14 bases in between. The CDR3 contains 13 residues. CDR3 sequence reads: CASTRQGQTEAFF. The CDR3 DNA reads as TGTGCCAGCACCAGGCAGGGGCAAACTGAAGCTTTCTTT.

In this sample, this clonotype turned up many times. This rearrangement joins TRBV28 to TRBJ2-7; perhaps D is TRBD1 or TRBD2 (5 bases each). The V gene's germline CDR1 is MDHEN and CDR2 SYDVKM. This CDR3 is built from 15 residues. Trimming shortened V by 6 bases and J by 3 bases, and 18 bases separated the two germline ends. The CDR3 coding sequence is TGTGCCAGCAGACCCCCGGGACGTCGACTCTACGAGCAGTACTTC. Translated: CASRPPGRRLYEQYF.

This clonotype was counted many times. The chain uses TRBV7-6 and TRBJ2-5, with 7 bases lining up with TRBD1. The CDR3 loop spans 15 amino acids. Trimming cost V 5 bases and J 7 bases; bases outside gene matches: 13. CDR1 is SGHVS, CDR2 FNYEAQ, per germline. The CDR3 loop is CASSPRTGQRRTQYF. CDR3 in DNA: TGTGCCAGCAGCCCGCGGACAGGCCAGAGGCGGACCCAGTACTTC.